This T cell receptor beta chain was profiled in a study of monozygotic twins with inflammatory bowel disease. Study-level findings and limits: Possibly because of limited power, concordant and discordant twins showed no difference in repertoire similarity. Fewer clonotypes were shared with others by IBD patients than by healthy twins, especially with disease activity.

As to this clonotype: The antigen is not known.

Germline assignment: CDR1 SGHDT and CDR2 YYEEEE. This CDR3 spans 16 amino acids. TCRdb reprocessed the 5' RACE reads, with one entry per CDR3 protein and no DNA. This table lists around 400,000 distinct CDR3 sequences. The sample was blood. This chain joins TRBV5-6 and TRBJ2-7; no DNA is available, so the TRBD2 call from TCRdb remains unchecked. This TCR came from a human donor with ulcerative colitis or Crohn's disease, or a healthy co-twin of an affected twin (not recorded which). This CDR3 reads CASSSIAGNAIHEQYF.